This TCR beta chain was identified during a study of T cell changes during pregnancy in multiple sclerosis. Data came from immunoSEQ multiplex PCR; TCRdb stores just in-frame clones and leaves some out. The table includes 45,000 to 65,000 clones, over 90% detected once. The trim removed 4 bases at V and 5 bases at J, leaving 6 bases unmatched. The CDR3 is made up of 14 amino acids. From germline, CDR1 is LNHDA and CDR2 SQIVND (reference sequence). This specimen was CD8+ T cells from peripheral blood mononuclear cells, taken in the third trimester of pregnancy. The TCR sequence derives from a female donor with multiple sclerosis, enrolled in a pregnancy study. The chain carries TRBV19 and TRBJ1-1; TRBD1 matches 8 bases. This CDR3 is CASSTTGGWTEAFF. In DNA, the CDR3 is TGTGCCAGTAGTACCACAGGGGGATGGACTGAAGCTTTCTTT. The whole variable domain, filled in from reference TRBV19 and TRBJ1-1, reads DGGITQSPKYLFRKEGQNVTLSCEQNLNHDAMYWYRQDPGQGLRLIYYSQIVNDFQKGDIAEGYSVSREKKESFPLTVTSAQKNPTAFYLCASSTTGGWTEAFFGQGTRLTVV.